These T cell receptor beta chains were read from a single sample in a study of T cell responses to AZD1222 COVID-19 vaccine. Libraries were prepared by immunoSEQ multiplex PCR; TCRdb keeps only in-frame clonotypes and omits some of them. The table includes 100,000 to 130,000 clones, about 90% detected once. The starting material was peripheral blood, obtained 28 days after the second AZD1222 dose. Source of these receptors: an adult who received the AZD1222 COVID-19 vaccine. CDR3s include the opening cysteine and the closing phenylalanine or tryptophan. The D gene is left open where the match is weak. Some rows have no size entry. The others give once, few or many, or a class for an expanded clone.

>-|TRBJ2-4|TRBV5-1|-
TGCGCCAGCTCCGGTGGCACCCTAGCCAAAAACATTCAGTACTTC
CASSGGTLAKNIQYF
>-|TRBJ2-1|TRBV5-5|-
TGTGCCAGCAGCCCCCTAGCGAACAACAATGAGCAGTTCTTC
CASSPLANNNEQFF
>-|TRBJ1-5|TRBV24-1|-
TGTGCCACCCGAACATTGAGGGGCCCTTGCAATCAGCCCCAGCATTTT
CATRTLRGPCNQPQHF
>TRBD1|TRBJ1-2|TRBV12-5|few
TGTGCTAGTGGTTTGGCTGGACAGGGCGGTGGCTACACCTTC
CASGLAGQGGGYTF
>-|TRBJ2-3|TRBV9|-
TGTGCCAGCAGCGAGCGGTTTCTCGGGGGAGATACGCAGTATTTT
CASSERFLGGDTQYF
>-|TRBJ1-1|TRBV2|-
TGTGCCAGCAGTGAACTGGGCACGATGAACACTGAAGCTTTCTTT
CASSELGTMNTEAFF
>-|TRBJ2-1|TRBV6-2/TRBV6-3|-
TGTGCCAGCAGTTTACAGGGCTACTACAATGAGCAGTTCTTC
CASSLQGYYNEQFF
>TRBD1|TRBJ2-3|TRBV5-4|-
TGTGCCAGCAGCCCGGATACAGGGGGGACTACGCAGTATTTT
CASSPDTGGTTQYF
>-|TRBJ1-1|TRBV6-5|few
TGTGCCAGCAGTTACGGGACAAGGAACACTGAAGCTTTCTTT
CASSYGTRNTEAFF
>-|TRBJ2-7|TRBV29-1|-
TGCAGCGTTGAAACCTACCGGGACTCAAAGTACGAGCAGTACTTC
CSVETYRDSKYEQYF
>TRBD2|TRBJ2-3|TRBV12-5|few
TGTGCTAGTGGTTTGGTAGCGGGAAGTAGGACAGATACGCAGTATTTT
CASGLVAGSRTDTQYF
>-|TRBJ1-4|TRBV11-2|-
TGTGCCAGCAGCGCTAATGAAAAACTGTTTTTT
CASSANEKLFF
>-|TRBJ1-1|TRBV5-4|-
TGTGCCAGCAGCTTGAACACTGAAGCTTTCTTT
CASSLNTEAFF
>TRBD1|TRBJ1-1|TRBV5-6|-
TGTGCCAGCAGCTTGGTCGACAGGGGGAATACTGAAGCTTTCTTT
CASSLVDRGNTEAFF
>TRBD1|TRBJ1-4|TRBV7-9|-
TGTGCCAGCAGCTTCCTCGACAGGGAGGACGAAAAACTGTTTTTT
CASSFLDREDEKLFF
>TRBD2|TRBJ2-3|TRBV7-6|-
TGTGCCAGCAGCTCCCCTGCCGGACTAGCGGGGGTTGATACGCAGTATTTT
CASSSPAGLAGVDTQYF
>TRBD1|TRBJ2-7|TRBV7-2|-
TGTGCCAGCAGCTTCCAGACAGGGGACTACGAGCAGTACTTC
CASSFQTGDYEQYF
>TRBD1|TRBJ1-6|TRBV11-1|-
TGTGCCAGCAGCCCGAGAGGGGGCAGCTATAATTCACCCCTCCACTTT
CASSPRGGSYNSPLHF
>-|TRBJ1-5|TRBV11-2|once
TGTGCCAGCAGCTTAGGATCAGGAAATATCGGCAATCAGCCCCAGCATTTT
CASSLGSGNIGNQPQHF
>TRBD2|TRBJ2-7|TRBV5-5|-
TGTGCCAGCAGCTCTCTCCTCTCCCAAGCGGGACGGTACTCCTACGAGCAGTACTTC
CASSSLLSQAGRYSYEQYF
>-|TRBJ2-5|TRBV21-1|-
TGTGCCAGCAGCGACGGAGGGGGCCACTACCAAGAGACCCAGTACTTC
CASSDGGGHYQETQYF
>-|TRBJ1-5|TRBV10-3|-
TGTGCCATCAGTGAGGGGGAGAGCAATCAGCCCCAGCATTTT
CAISEGESNQPQHF
>TRBD1|TRBJ1-2|TRBV6-5|-
TGTGCCACCAACCCCACCGGGACAGGGATATATGGCTACACCTTC
CATNPTGTGIYGYTF
>-|TRBJ1-1|TRBV6-5|-
TGTGCCAGCAGTAAGGGAGTGAACACTGAAGCTTTCTTT
CASSKGVNTEAFF
>-|TRBJ1-5|TRBV6-1|-
TGTGCCAGCAGTGAAACAGGGAATAGCAATCAGCCCCAGCATTTT
CASSETGNSNQPQHF
>-|TRBJ1-5|TRBV6-2/TRBV6-3|-
TGTGCCAGCAGTTACGGGGAAGGAATTAGCAATCAGCCCCAGCATTTT
CASSYGEGISNQPQHF
>TRBD2|TRBJ2-5|TRBV30|-
TGTGCCTGGAGGCCCTCGGGGGGGACCGAGACCCAGTACTTC
CAWRPSGGTETQYF
>-|TRBJ2-2|TRBV7-9|few
TGTGCCAGCAGCTTTGGGCCTCCCGACTACCGCACGAGCACCGGGGAGCTGTTTTTT
CASSFGPPDYRTSTGELFF
>-|TRBJ2-3|TRBV4-1|-
TGCGCCAGCAGCCAAGCGCCTAGCCCTAGCACAGATACGCAGTATTTT
CASSQAPSPSTDTQYF
>-|TRBJ1-4|TRBV24-1|-
TGTGCCACCTCCTCGGGGGGGGTCCGCAACCGTGAAAAACTGTTTTTT
CATSSGGVRNREKLFF
>TRBD1|TRBJ1-2|TRBV28|-
TGTGCCAGCAGTAGCGGACAGGACCCTAACTATGGCTACACCTTC
CASSSGQDPNYGYTF
>TRBD2|TRBJ2-5|TRBV5-1|-
TGCGCCAGCAGCCCGGGACTAGCGGTCGAGACCCAGTACTTC
CASSPGLAVETQYF
>-|TRBJ1-3|TRBV4-1|few
TGCGCCAGCAGCCAAGGTGCTCGGGGGGCCGTCTCTGGAAACACCATATATTTT
CASSQGARGAVSGNTIYF
>-|TRBJ1-4|TRBV28|-
TGTGCCAGCACCCCGGCCGGACGCTATGAAAAACTGTTTTTT
CASTPAGRYEKLFF
>TRBD1|TRBJ2-5|TRBV6-5|-
TGTGCCAGCTCCTACAGGGGGAAGGGGGAGACCCAGTACTTC
CASSYRGKGETQYF